This T cell receptor (beta chain) originates from a study of neurological immune-mediated disorders. Looking at the study overall: Of around 35 multiple sclerosis patients, some 30 were relapsing-remitting and 3 secondary progressive.

The CDR3 is 15 residues long. This clonotype was seen ten or more times. In TCRdb, the 5' RACE reads were re-called with MiXCR into one record per CDR3 protein. The sample includes tens of thousands of distinct CDR3 sequences, 4% to 6% of them seen just once. The specimen was PBMCs. This sequence originates from a man younger than 35 with multiple sclerosis. The genes are TRBV21-1 and TRBJ2-2; TRBD1 is the table's D call, not checked against the DNA. TRBV21-1 constitutes a pseudogene. The CDR3, as DNA: TGTGCCAGCAGCCCGGGACAGTCCAACACCGGGGAGCTGTTTTTT. Translation: CASSPGQSNTGELFF.